This T cell receptor beta chain is drawn from a study of blood T cells in healthy people across ages (dated by TCRdb to 2013 to 2016). Context from the whole study: In model experiments, roughly one uniquely barcoded TCR beta cDNA molecule per two T cells was captured by template switching. The donors were divided into four age groups: young (average around 15 years), middle-aged (roughly 42), aged (approximately 62) and long-lived (around 80). To avoid experimental bias, donors of different ages were spread randomly across the sequencing lanes. For two donors (one aged 18 to 30 and one aged 80 or older), the study analyzed two additional independent replicas of 1 million unique cDNA reads from the same blood draw. Age-related changes in TCR beta repertoire diversity were measured in the study by deep sequencing normalized with unique cDNA molecular identifiers. Overall study outcomes, separate from this receptor: Estimates of total diversity based on one million sequenced T cells were considered lower bounds and underestimates. As age increased, observed TCR beta diversity per million T cells dropped in a roughly linear way, and a significant reduction was already evident by age about 36. Observed TCR beta diversity correlated strongly with the percentage of naive T cells measured by flow cytometry. Compared with the aged group, more naive CD4+ T cells, fewer expanded clones and increased TCR diversity were shown by the long-lived group, suggesting age selection. Because donor CMV infection status was unknown, age-related changes in expanded clonotypes were potentially confounded. Because profiling used bulk unsorted PBMCs, naive and antigen-experienced compartments could not be compared conclusively.

Donors were roughly 40 systemically healthy Caucasian individuals from Russia aged roughly 6 to 95 years. Around 10 milliliters of peripheral blood were collected from each donor into EDTA-treated Vacutainer tubes. Ficoll-Paque density-gradient centrifugation was used to isolate PBMCs, with at least 6.5 million per sample. Trizol reagent was used to extract total RNA from PBMCs, with at least 6 micrograms per sample. For every donor, flow cytometry on a PBMC aliquot measured the percentage of naive CD45RAhigh/CD27high T cells. Notes on this clonotype: No antigen is known for it. Per-base qualities were not stored, and no clone one base away is much larger.

The library was obtained by 5' RACE. Sequencing instrument: Illumina HiSeq 2500. A second PCR of 7 to 11 cycles was run with a J-beta primer mix and a sample-barcoded 5' primer. A unique molecular identifier was introduced onto each TCR beta cDNA molecule by a template-switch 5' adaptor carrying 12 random nucleotides. At least 2.5 million CDR3-containing paired-end reads were obtained from each sample. First-strand cDNA synthesis was performed from all RNA using the Mint cDNA synthesis kit, with priming by a TRBC-specific oligonucleotide. After uracil-DNA glycosylase treatment, a first 18-cycle PCR used universal primers M1SS and BC2_uni_R on all cDNA. The study's own analysis went as follows. Normalization of each sample was performed by random selection of 1 million high-quality reads, each carrying a distinct molecular identifier. Instead of being binned into consensus sequences, reads with shared molecular identifiers were discarded. MiTCR, run with a Q25 quality threshold and the strictest error-elimination algorithm, handled CDR3 identification, clonotype clustering and error correction. Lower-bound total TCR beta diversity was estimated with a nonparametric unseen species model using Euler transformation. The public reads were quality trimmed at Q25 with fastp and then assembled into clones with MiXCR by TCRdb, keeping productive beta chains. Each CDR3 protein appears once, grouped with its most common genes and DNA. These V and J calls originate from TCRdb's pipeline instead of the authors' own analysis. This sample lists hundreds of thousands of distinct CDR3 sequences; approximately 47% were detected once. Under 65% of the sample goes to the ten largest clones.

There are 15 amino acids in the CDR3, from cysteine to phenylalanine inclusive. Left in the record is the CDR3 DNA by itself, 45 bases read in frame from the first base. V loses 4 bases of germline sequence and J loses 8 bases, and the interval between the two ends is 21 bases. From the germline V gene, CDR1 is SGHDT and CDR2 is YYEEEE. The chain links TRBV5-6 with TRBJ1-2; the best D guess is TRBD1, with 5 bases matching. Sequencing input: blood. This TCR derives from a man in his fifties or sixties in good health. The CDR3: CASSRVRQTYEGYTF. The DNA reads as follows: TGTGCCAGCAGCCGGGTCCGACAGACCTATGAGGGCTACACCTTC.